The 24 T cell receptor beta chains given below trace back to one sample, sequenced in a study of CD8+CD57+ T cells in acquired aplastic anemia. CD8+CD57+ cell expansion had been shown by flow cytometry in patients chosen for sequencing. For CDR3 and TCR beta VDJ profiling, genomic DNA was the template used. TCRdb passed the reads through MiXCR, listing each CDR3 protein once. The sample has approximately 120,000 distinct CDR3 sequences; 30% to 45% are singletons. The sequencing input was sorted CD4+, CD8+, or CD8+CD57+ T cells (not recorded which) from PBMCs. The receptors stem from a human donor with aplastic anemia.

The chain combines TRBV6-1 with TRBJ1-2; 9 nucleotides agree with TRBD1. CDR3 length equals 15 residues. CDR1 MNHNS and CDR2 SASEGT come from the germline V gene. V was clipped by 8 bases and J by 6 bases; unmatched bases: 13. CDR3 residues: CASGPGQGGMDGYTF. DNA for the CDR3: TGTGCCAGCGGCCCGGGACAGGGAGGCATGGATGGCTACACCTTC.

This clonotype was detected only a few times. The chain has TRBV6-2 or TRBV6-3 and TRBJ1-1; 9 positions agree with TRBD1. The CDR3 extends over 18 amino acids. V lost 4 bases and J lost 4; bases outside the gene matches: 16. The V gene's germline CDR1 is MNHEY and CDR2 SVGEGT. The CDR3 DNA sequence: TGTGCCAGCAGTTCTACGGCCCCTTACAGGGGGCTGAGCACTGAAGCTTTCTTT. It encodes CASSSTAPYRGLSTEAFF.

In its sample, this clonotype was seen many times. CDR3 amino acids: CASSPRNSPLHF. The CDR3 DNA sequence: TGTGCCAGCTCACCACGGAATTCACCCCTCCACTTT. The chain uses TRBV18 and TRBJ1-6, with D unclear. The CDR3 consists of 12 residues. Trimming shortened V by 1 base and J by 7 bases, and 2 bases separated the two germline ends. Germline V CDR1 and CDR2: KGHSH, LQKENI. Variable domain in full (rest from reference TRBV18 and TRBJ1-6): NAGVMQNPRHLVRRRGQEARLRCSPMKGHSHVYWYRQLPEEGLKFMVYLQKENIIDESGMPKERFSAEFPKEGPSILRIQQVVRGDSAAYFCASSPRNSPLHFGNGTRLTVT.

This clonotype occurred a few times. A much larger clone lies one base from this, so it may be a read error. The chain recombines TRBV9 with TRBJ2-1, with 8 bases aligning to TRBD1. Germline V gene data show CDR1 as SGDLS and CDR2 as YYNGEE. This CDR3 contains 12 residues. This CDR3 is CASSIDRGEQLF. The DNA for the CDR3 is TGTGCCAGCAGCATCGACAGGGGTGAGCAGCTCTTC.

The chain combines TRBV10-2 with TRBJ1-2; 7 bases fit TRBD1. Per germline, CDR1 WSHSY and CDR2 SAAADI. The V and J ends lost 2 bases and 4 bases, in that order; junction bases with no gene match: 4. The CDR3 has 14 amino acids. In DNA form, the CDR3 reads TGCGCCAGCAGTGAGCACAGGGGTACCTATGGCTACACCTTC. It encodes CASSEHRGTYGYTF.

This chain connects TRBV5-4 to TRBJ2-3; D is ambiguous. Trimming stripped 4 bases from V and 3 bases from J, with 15 bases between. There are 15 residues in the CDR3. CDR1 is SGHNT, CDR2 YYREEE, per germline (reference sequence). CDR3: CASSPPGVRTDTQYF. The CDR3 DNA is TGTGCCAGCAGCCCCCCTGGGGTGAGGACAGATACGCAGTATTTT.

This clonotype was counted many times. CDR3 sequence: CASSSQGEGYTF. For the CDR3, the DNA is TGTGCCAGCAGTTCCCAGGGGGAAGGCTACACCTTC. This rearrangement joins TRBV6-5 to TRBJ1-2; 7 bases are a match to TRBD1. The CDR3 is 12 residues long. Germline V gene sequence: CDR1 MNHEY, CDR2 SVGAGI. Unmatched junction bases numbered 4, after V lost 4 bases and J lost 8 bases.

This clonotype was found a few times. A read error may be the cause here, since a much bigger clone is one base away. The CDR3, as DNA: TGTGCCAGCAGCCCTCGGAGGGCCGGGGCCGACGTCCTGACTTTC. Translating it yields CASSPRRAGADVLTF. The genes are TRBV6-2 or TRBV6-3 and TRBJ2-6; perhaps TRBD2 as D (6 bases). In germline, CDR1 is MNHEY, CDR2 SVGEGT. This CDR3 region has 15 residues.

Comments on this clonotype: A much bigger clone sits one base away, suggesting this may be a read error. V gene TRBV20-1 combines with J gene TRBJ2-2; D remains ambiguous. CDR3 length: 15 amino acids. Germline-derived CDR1 and CDR2 are DFQATT and SNEGSKA (reference sequence). The CDR3 sequence is CSARGSNSKTEELFF. The CDR3 DNA is TGCAGTGCTAGAGGCTCCAATTCGAAAACCGAGGAGCTGTTTTTT.

The sample holds a few counts of this clonotype. The chain combines TRBV13 with TRBJ1-1, with D maybe TRBD1 (5 bases). V lost 5 bases to trimming and J lost 1 base, with 17 bases between them. This CDR3 is 16 amino acids long. Germline assignment: CDR1 PRHDT and CDR2 FYEKMQ (reference sequence). CDR3: CASSPGTPEENTEAFF. In DNA, the CDR3 is TGTGCCAGCAGCCCCGGGACCCCCGAGGAGAACACTGAAGCTTTCTTT.

This clonotype has a count of ten or more. V usage is TRBV2 and J usage is TRBJ1-4; D gene unclear. Germline values: CDR1 SNHLY, CDR2 FYNNEI. This CDR3 has 12 amino acids. V lost 5 bases, J lost 7 bases, and 8 bases lay in between. CDR3 amino acids: CASSTRVEKLFF. The CDR3 coding sequence is TGTGCCAGCAGTACCCGGGTTGAAAAACTGTTTTTT. Variable domain in full (rest from reference TRBV2 and TRBJ1-4): EPEVTQTPSHQVTQMGQEVILRCVPISNHLYFYWYRQILGQKVEFLVSFYNNEISEKSEIFDDQFSVERPDGSNFTLKIRSTKLEDSAMYFCASSTRVEKLFFGSGTQLSVL.

This clonotype was recorded many times. The chain combines TRBV4-2 with TRBJ2-7, with TRBD1 matching 10 bases. This CDR3 spans 14 amino acids. Germline-derived CDR1 and CDR2 are LGHNA and YNFKEQ. Losses at the gene ends were 4 bases for V and 6 bases for J; bases not matched to a gene: 6. CDR3 DNA: TGTGCCAGCAGCCCCGGGACAGGGGATCGCGAGCAGTACTTC. It encodes CASSPGTGDREQYF.

Points on this clonotype: This may arise from a read error, as a much more abundant clone is one base away. V gene TRBV6-5 combines with J gene TRBJ1-1; D gene ambiguous. This CDR3 has 12 amino acids. The V and J ends lost 4 bases and 7 bases respectively, with 10 bases between them. The germline CDR1 and CDR2 sequences are MNHEY and SVGAGI. The CDR3 here is CASSCPGLEAFF. The CDR3 DNA reads as TGTGCCAGCAGTTGCCCAGGACTTGAAGCTTTCTTT.

This clonotype has a handful of counts. A much larger clone differs by one base, so this may be a read error. This sequence joins TRBV6-1 and TRBJ1-2; 10 bases align to TRBD1. The CDR3 has 14 amino acids. Trimming removed 5 bases from V and 8 bases from J; junction bases left unmatched: 8. From germline, CDR1 is MNHNS and CDR2 SASEGT. The CDR3: CASSPGQGREGYTF. The CDR3 DNA sequence: TGTGCCAGCAGTCCGGGACAGGGGAGGGAAGGCTACACCTTC.

This clonotype was recorded many times. This sequence joins TRBV20-1 and TRBJ1-2; a weak D match, TRBD1 (5 bases). Trimming left V 1 base short and J 5 bases short, with 11 bases between. Germline V gene lookup returns CDR1 DFQATT and CDR2 SNEGSKA (reference sequence). The CDR3 spans 13 residues. DNA for the CDR3: TGCAGTGCTAGAGGATCGGGGGATTATGGCTACACCTTC. Translated: CSARGSGDYGYTF.

The rearrangement joins TRBV11-2 to TRBJ2-1; 8 bases align to TRBD2. The CDR3 runs to 20 residues. Per the germline V gene, CDR1 is SGHAT and CDR2 is FQNNGV. The ends lost 0 bases at V and 3 bases at J; junction bases unmatched: 16. Here the CDR3 DNA reads TGTGCCAGCAGCTTAGAGTTAATGGGAGGCGGGGGGCCTTTCTACAATGAGCAGTTCTTC. Translating gives CASSLELMGGGGPFYNEQFF.

This clonotype was counted between two and nine times. This chain uses TRBV28 with TRBJ1-2; no reliable D call. The CDR3 has 13 residues. Germline V gene lookup returns CDR1 MDHEN and CDR2 SYDVKM. Trimming removed 6 bases from V and 6 bases from J, with 14 bases in between. The CDR3, as DNA: TGTGCCAGCAGCCCACGACAAGCTAATGGCTACACCTTC. Encoded protein: CASSPRQANGYTF.

This clonotype was seen just once. The chain has TRBV10-1 and TRBJ2-5; 10 positions match TRBD2. This CDR3 spans 13 amino acids. Germline V gene data show CDR1 as WNHNN and CDR2 as SYGVQD (reference sequence). J gave up 8 bases and V 6 bases, and 6 bases lay outside the gene matches. The CDR3 nucleotides are TGCGCCAGCAGCTCGACTAGCGGGTCCACCCAGTACTTC. Protein product: CASSSTSGSTQYF.

V and J are TRBV20-1 and TRBJ2-3; the D gene is possibly TRBD2 (6 bases). This CDR3 spans 15 amino acids. Trimming took off 6 bases at V and 2 bases at J, with 18 bases between the two ends. Germline CDR1 is DFQATT and CDR2 is SNEGSKA (reference sequence). CDR3: CSALPSGGDTDTQYF. The CDR3 coding sequence is TGCAGTGCGCTTCCCAGCGGAGGGGACACAGATACGCAGTATTTT.

This clonotype was seen a few times. The V gene is TRBV3-1, the J gene TRBJ2-5; 7 nucleotides align to TRBD2. Germline V lookup: CDR1 LGHDT, CDR2 YNNKEL (reference sequence). The CDR3 contains 13 residues. Trimming cost V 1 base and J 4 bases; bases outside gene matches: 0. Here the CDR3 reads CASSQGGGETQYF. The CDR3 DNA reads as TGTGCCAGCAGCCAAGGCGGGGGAGAGACCCAGTACTTC.

This clonotype was seen more than once but under ten times. The chain has TRBV30 and TRBJ2-5; no firm D call. V dropped 0 bases and J dropped 5 bases, with 10 bases sitting between them. The CDR3 totals 13 residues. Per germline, CDR1 GTSNPN and CDR2 SVGIG (reference sequence). This CDR3 is CAWSVGTVETQYF. The CDR3 DNA reads as TGTGCCTGGAGTGTTGGTACGGTGGAGACCCAGTACTTC.

This clonotype was counted between two and nine times. V usage is TRBV5-4 and J usage is TRBJ2-1; 8 bases are shared with TRBD2. J gave up 9 bases and V 2 bases, and 7 bases lay outside the gene matches. Germline V gives CDR1 SGHNT, CDR2 YYREEE (reference sequence). CDR3 length: 14 amino acids. The CDR3: CASSFPGGPSEQFF. In nucleotides, the CDR3 is TGTGCCAGCAGCTTTCCGGGAGGGCCAAGTGAGCAGTTCTTC. The full variable domain, completed using reference TRBV5-4 and TRBJ2-1, is ETGVTQSPTHLIKTRGQQVTLRCSSQSGHNTVSWYQQALGQGPQFIFQYYREEENGRGNFPPRFSGLQFPNYSSELNVNALELDDSALYLCASSFPGGPSEQFFGPGTRLTVL.

The V and J genes are TRBV2 and TRBJ2-5; TRBD1 aligns across 10 bases. The trim removed 5 bases at V and 3 bases at J, leaving 3 bases unmatched. CDR3 length: 14 amino acids. The V gene's germline CDR1 is SNHLY and CDR2 FYNNEI. The CDR3 bases are TGTGCCAGCAGTCGGGACAGGGGAAAAGAGACCCAGTACTTC. Encoded protein: CASSRDRGKETQYF.

This chain links TRBV25-1 with TRBJ1-1; unclear D gene. V shed 1 base and J shed 3 bases, with 12 bases lying between them. The V gene's germline CDR1 is MGHDK and CDR2 SYGVNS. This CDR3 is 15 amino acids long. This CDR3 is CASSECLGSHTEAFF. The DNA of the CDR3 is TGTGCCAGCAGTGAATGTTTGGGCAGCCACACTGAAGCTTTCTTT.